This T cell receptor (beta chain) comes out of a study of T cell changes during pregnancy in multiple sclerosis. Germline CDR1 and CDR2: SEHNR and FQNEAQ (reference sequence). V trimming: 2 bases; J trimming: 4 bases; junction bases outside the gene matches: 10. This CDR3 has 17 residues. Profiled with immunoSEQ multiplex PCR; TCRdb holds only in-frame clones, not every one. The sample contains 20,000 to 25,000 clones, around nine tenths of which appear only once. The chain combines TRBV7-9 with TRBJ2-3, with 9 bases lining up with TRBD1. The sequence was collected from a female donor with multiple sclerosis, enrolled in a pregnancy study. The material sequenced was CD8+ T cells from peripheral blood mononuclear cells, taken in the first trimester of pregnancy. The CDR3 DNA reads TGTGCCAGCAGCTTACCTGGGGGACAGGGAAGCTCAGATACGCAGTATTTT. Protein product: CASSLPGGQGSSDTQYF. The variable domain in full, completed from reference TRBV7-9 and TRBJ2-3, reads DTGVSQNPRHKITKRGQNVTFRCDPISEHNRLYWYRQTLGQGPEFLTYFQNEAQLEKSRLLSDRFSAERPKGSFSTLEIQRTEQGDSAMYLCASSLPGGQGSSDTQYFGPGTRLTVL.